This record looks at one TCR beta chain sequence and its context. Antigen specificity is unknown. The junction departs from germline at one end; a sequencing error may be responsible. Using unique molecular identifiers, the investigators prepared the TCRbeta library. A single record per CDR3 protein comes from TCRdb applying MiXCR to the PCR reads. The sample consists of some 100,000 distinct CDR3 sequences, around 15% of them appearing once. The data were obtained in a study of T-cell reconstitution after alpha-beta-depleted transplantation in children. The CDR3 runs to 15 residues. In germline, CDR1 is SGHTA, CDR2 FQGNSA. Findings of the study overall: After one year, T-cell counts and TCRbeta diversity mostly came from new T cells.

This receptor was identified in a male patient aged 2-9 years who had a stem cell transplant for acute lymphoblastic leukemia, so the T cells may come from the graft donor. The V call is TRBV7-2, the J call TRBJ2-5, with 14 bases identical to TRBD2. The starting material was PBMCs, mostly from graft donor cells, obtained 180 days after TCRalphabeta/CD19-depleted stem cell transplant. The CDR3 DNA reads TGTGCCAGCAGCCGAGGACTAGCGGGGGGAGAGACCCGGTACTTC. It encodes CASSRGLAGGETRYF.